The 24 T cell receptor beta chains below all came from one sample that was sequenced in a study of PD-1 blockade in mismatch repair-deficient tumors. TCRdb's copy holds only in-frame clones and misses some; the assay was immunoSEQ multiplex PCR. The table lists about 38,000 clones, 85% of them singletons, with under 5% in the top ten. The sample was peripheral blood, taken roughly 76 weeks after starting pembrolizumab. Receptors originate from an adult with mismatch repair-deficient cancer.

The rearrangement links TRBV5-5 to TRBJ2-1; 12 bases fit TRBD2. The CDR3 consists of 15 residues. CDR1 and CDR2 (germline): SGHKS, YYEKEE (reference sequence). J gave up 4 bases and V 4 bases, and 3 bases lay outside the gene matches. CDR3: CASSRTSGIYNEQFF. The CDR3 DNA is TGTGCCAGCAGCAGGACTAGCGGGATTTACAATGAGCAGTTCTTC. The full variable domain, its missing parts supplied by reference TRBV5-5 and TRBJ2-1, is DAGVTQSPTHLIKTRGQQVTLRCSPISGHKSVSWYQQVLGQGPQFIFQYYEKEERGRGNFPDRFSARQFPNYSSELNVNALLLGDSALYLCASSRTSGIYNEQFFGPGTRLTVL.

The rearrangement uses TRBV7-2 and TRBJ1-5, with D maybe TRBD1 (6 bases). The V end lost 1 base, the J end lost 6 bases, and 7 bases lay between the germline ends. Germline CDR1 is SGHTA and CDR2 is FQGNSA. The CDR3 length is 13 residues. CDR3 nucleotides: TGTGCCAGCAGCTTAGACAGGGCTCAGCCCCAGCATTTT. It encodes CASSLDRAQPQHF.

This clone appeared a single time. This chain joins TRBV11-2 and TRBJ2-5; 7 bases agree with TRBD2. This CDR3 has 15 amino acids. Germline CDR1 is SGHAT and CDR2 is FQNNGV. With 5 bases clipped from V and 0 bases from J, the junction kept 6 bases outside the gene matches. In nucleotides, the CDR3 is TGTGCCAGCAGCCTCTCAGGACTAGACCAAGAGACCCAGTACTTC. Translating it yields CASSLSGLDQETQYF. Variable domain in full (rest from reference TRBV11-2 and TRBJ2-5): EAGVAQSPRYKIIEKRQSVAFWCNPISGHATLYWYQQILGQGPKLLIQFQNNGVVDDSQLPKDRFSAERLKGVDSTLKIQPAKLEDSAVYLCASSLSGLDQETQYFGPGTRLLVL.

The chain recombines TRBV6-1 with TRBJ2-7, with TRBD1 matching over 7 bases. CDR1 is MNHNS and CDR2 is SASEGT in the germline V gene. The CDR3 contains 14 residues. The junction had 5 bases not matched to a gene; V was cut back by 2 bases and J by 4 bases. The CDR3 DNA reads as TGTGCCAGCAGTGAAAGGGACAGAGGTTACGAGCAGTACTTC. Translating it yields CASSERDRGYEQYF.

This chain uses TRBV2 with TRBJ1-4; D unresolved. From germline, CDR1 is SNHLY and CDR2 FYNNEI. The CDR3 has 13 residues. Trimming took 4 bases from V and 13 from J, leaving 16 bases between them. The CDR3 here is CASSVYRLLGLFF. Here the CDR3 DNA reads TGTGCCAGCAGTGTGTATCGGTTACTCGGACTGTTTTTT.

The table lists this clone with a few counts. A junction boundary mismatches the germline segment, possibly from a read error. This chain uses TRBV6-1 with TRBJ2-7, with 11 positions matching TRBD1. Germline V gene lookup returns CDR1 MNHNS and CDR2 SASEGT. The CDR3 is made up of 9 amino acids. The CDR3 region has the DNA TGTGCCCTCCTGGGACAGGGGGAGTTC. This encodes CALLGQGEF.

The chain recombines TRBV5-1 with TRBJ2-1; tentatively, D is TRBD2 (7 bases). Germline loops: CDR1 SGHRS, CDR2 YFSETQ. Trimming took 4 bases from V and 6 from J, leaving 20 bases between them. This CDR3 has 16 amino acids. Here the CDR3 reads CASSLGALAVANEQFF. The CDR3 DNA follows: TGCGCCAGCAGCCTGGGGGCCCTAGCGGTTGCCAATGAGCAGTTCTTC.

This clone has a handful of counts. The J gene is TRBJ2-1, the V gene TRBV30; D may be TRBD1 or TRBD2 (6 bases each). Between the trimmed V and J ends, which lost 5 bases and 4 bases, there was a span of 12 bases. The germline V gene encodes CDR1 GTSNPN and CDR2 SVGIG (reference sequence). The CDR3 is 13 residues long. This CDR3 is CAWGGGFYNEQFF. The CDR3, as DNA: TGTGCCTGGGGAGGGGGGTTTTACAATGAGCAGTTCTTC.

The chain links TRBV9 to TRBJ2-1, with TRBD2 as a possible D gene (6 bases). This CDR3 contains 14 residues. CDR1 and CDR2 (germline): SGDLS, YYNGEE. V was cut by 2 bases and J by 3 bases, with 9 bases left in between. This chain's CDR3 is CASSVRRDYNEQFF. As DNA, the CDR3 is TGTGCCAGCAGCGTTAGGCGGGACTACAATGAGCAGTTCTTC.

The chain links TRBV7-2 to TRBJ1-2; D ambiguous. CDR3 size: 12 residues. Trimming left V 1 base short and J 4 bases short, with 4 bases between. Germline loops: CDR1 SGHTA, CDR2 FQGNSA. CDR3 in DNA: TGTGCCAGCAGCTTAGGTAGCTATGGCTACACCTTC. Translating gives CASSLGSYGYTF.

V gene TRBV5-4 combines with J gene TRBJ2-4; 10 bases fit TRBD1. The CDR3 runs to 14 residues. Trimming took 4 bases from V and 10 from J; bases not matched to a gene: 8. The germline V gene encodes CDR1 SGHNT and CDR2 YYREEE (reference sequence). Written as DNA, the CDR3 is TGTGCCAGCAGCACCGACGGGACAGGGGAAATTCAGTACTTC. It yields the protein CASSTDGTGEIQYF.

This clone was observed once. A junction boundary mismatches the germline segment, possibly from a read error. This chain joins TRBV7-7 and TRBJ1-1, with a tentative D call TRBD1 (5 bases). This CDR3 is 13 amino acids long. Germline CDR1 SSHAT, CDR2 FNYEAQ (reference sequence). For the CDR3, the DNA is TGTGCTAGCAGCCGGGACGAGAACACTGAAGCTTTCTTT. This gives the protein CASSRDENTEAFF.

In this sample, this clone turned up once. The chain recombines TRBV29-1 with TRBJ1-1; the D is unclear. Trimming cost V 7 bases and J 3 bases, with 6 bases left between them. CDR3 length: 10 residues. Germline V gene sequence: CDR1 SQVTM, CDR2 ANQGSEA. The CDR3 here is CSARDTEAFF. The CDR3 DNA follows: TGCAGCGCTAGAGACACTGAAGCTTTCTTT.

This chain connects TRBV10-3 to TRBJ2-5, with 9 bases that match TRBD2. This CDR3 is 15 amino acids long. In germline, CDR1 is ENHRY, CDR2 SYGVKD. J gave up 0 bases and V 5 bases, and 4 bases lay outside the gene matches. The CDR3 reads CAISRLAEYQETQYF. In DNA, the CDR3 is TGTGCCATCAGTCGACTAGCGGAGTACCAAGAGACCCAGTACTTC.

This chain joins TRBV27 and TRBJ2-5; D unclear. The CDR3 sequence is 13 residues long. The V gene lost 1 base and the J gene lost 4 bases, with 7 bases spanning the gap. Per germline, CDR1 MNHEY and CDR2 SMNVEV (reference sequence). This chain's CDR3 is CASSLFGGETQYF. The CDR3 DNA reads TGTGCCAGCAGTTTATTTGGCGGAGAGACCCAGTACTTC.

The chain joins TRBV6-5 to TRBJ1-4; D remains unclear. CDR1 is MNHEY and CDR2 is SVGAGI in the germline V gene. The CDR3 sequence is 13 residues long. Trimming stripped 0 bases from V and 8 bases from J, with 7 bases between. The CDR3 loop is CASSYSHREKLFF. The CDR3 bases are TGTGCCAGCAGTTACTCCCATCGGGAAAAACTGTTTTTT.

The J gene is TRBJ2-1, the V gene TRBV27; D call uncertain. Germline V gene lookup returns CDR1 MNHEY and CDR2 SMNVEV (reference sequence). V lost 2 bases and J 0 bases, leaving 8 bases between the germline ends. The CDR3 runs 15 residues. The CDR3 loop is CASSLVESSYNEQFF. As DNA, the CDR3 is TGTGCCAGCAGTTTAGTCGAGAGCTCCTACAATGAGCAGTTCTTC.

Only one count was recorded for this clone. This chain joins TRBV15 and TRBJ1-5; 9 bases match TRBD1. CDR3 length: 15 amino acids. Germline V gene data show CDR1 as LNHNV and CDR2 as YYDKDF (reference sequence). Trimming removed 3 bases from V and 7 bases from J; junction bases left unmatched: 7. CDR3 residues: CATSRTGTGSQPQHF. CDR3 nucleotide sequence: TGTGCCACCAGCAGGACTGGGACAGGGTCCCAGCCCCAGCATTTT.

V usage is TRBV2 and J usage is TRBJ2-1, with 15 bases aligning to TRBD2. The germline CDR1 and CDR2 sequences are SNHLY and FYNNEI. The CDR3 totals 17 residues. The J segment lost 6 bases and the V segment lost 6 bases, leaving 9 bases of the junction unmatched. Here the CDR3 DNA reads TGTGCCAGCAGAACCGGGACTAGCGGGAGGTCCGGCAATGAGCAGTTCTTC. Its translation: CASRTGTSGRSGNEQFF.

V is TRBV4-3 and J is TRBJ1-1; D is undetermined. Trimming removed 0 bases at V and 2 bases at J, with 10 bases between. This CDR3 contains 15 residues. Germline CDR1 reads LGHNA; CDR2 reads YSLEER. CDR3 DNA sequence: TGCGCCAGCAGCCAAGACGTAAACGCCAACACTGAAGCTTTCTTT. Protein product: CASSQDVNANTEAFF.

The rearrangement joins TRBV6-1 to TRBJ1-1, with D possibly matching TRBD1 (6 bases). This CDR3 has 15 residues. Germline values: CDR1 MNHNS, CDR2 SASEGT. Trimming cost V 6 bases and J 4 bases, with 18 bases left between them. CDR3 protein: CASSQVGGGSTEAFF. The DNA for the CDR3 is TGTGCCAGCAGCCAGGTCGGGGGCGGGAGCACTGAAGCTTTCTTT.

The DNA of the CDR3 is TGTGCCAGTAGTGCTGGGGAGGGAGGTACAGCCTACGAGCAGTACTTC. This translates into CASSAGEGGTAYEQYF. The chain is built from TRBV19 and TRBJ2-7, with TRBD2 identical over 7 bases. The trim removed 5 bases at V and 2 bases at J, leaving 12 bases unmatched. This CDR3 is 16 amino acids long. Germline CDR1 reads LNHDA; CDR2 reads SQIVND (reference sequence).

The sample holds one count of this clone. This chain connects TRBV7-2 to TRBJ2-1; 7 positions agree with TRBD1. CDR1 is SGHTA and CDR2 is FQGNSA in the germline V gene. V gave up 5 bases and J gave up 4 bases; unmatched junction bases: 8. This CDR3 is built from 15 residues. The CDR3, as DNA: TGTGCCAGCAGCCAACCGGGACAGATATACAATGAGCAGTTCTTC. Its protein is CASSQPGQIYNEQFF.

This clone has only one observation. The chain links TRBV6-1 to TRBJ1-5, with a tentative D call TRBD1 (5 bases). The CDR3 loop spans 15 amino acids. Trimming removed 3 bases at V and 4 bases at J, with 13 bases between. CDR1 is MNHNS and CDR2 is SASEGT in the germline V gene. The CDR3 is CASSDPRGQNQPQHF. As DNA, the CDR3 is TGTGCCAGCAGTGACCCCCGGGGCCAAAATCAGCCCCAGCATTTT.